This T cell receptor beta chain was identified in a study of blood T cell repertoires in COVID-19. Per the original data handling: Estimates of nucleated cell counts were drawn from the amplification of reference gene primers. This table comes from immunoSEQ multiplex PCR, and its TCRdb copy is limited to in-frame clones, with some not included. That table furnishes V, J and clone size, whereas the DNA furnished D and trimming. The table records 150,000 to 250,000 clones, about 93% of them present only once. This CDR3 contains 13 residues. V was shortened by 7 bases and J by 5 bases, with 14 bases between the two germline ends. Germline V gives CDR1 MGHRA, CDR2 YSYEKL.

This rearrangement joins TRBV4-1 to TRBJ1-1; D possibly corresponds to TRBD1 (5 bases). The source material was peripheral blood. This clonotype was sampled from a man between 25 and 39 years old with COVID-19, enrolled during active disease. CDR3 residues: CASNQWGGTEAFF. The DNA of the CDR3 is TGCGCCAGCAATCAGTGGGGGGGAACTGAAGCTTTCTTT.